Listed below are T cell receptor beta chains from one sample, sequenced in a study of identical twins. MiXCR, applied by TCRdb to the 5' RACE reads, yields one record per CDR3 protein. The sample holds more than 600,000 distinct CDR3 sequences, about 20% seen once. The same data also went into a second study, on T cells expressing NK-cell markers.

Sequenced material: PBMCs. These receptor sequences come from a young woman in good health. CDR3s leave out the opening cysteine and the closing phenylalanine or tryptophan.

cdr3_length,v_call,cdr3_aa
17,TRBV7-6,ASSLEQGPPRSGANVLT
13,TRBV5-5,ASSLNGRESDTQY
11,TRBV18,ASSPGLYNGEF
12,TRBV12-3/TRBV12-4,ASRNGWGNTEAF
13,TRBV11-3,ASSFMGLDTDTQY
13,TRBV7-2,ASSPRWGSADTQY
13,TRBV5-1,ASSLDLDYNNEQF
13,TRBV11-2,ASSTGTTNYNEQF
10,TRBV29-1,SVETNSYEQY
11,TRBV20-1,SATGGLTYEQY
13,TRBV28,ASSPRGDHSVELN
13,TRBV7-2,ASSLARSGYNEQF
11,TRBV18,ASSPQGNNEQF
13,TRBV27,ASSLRGGLNTEAF
12,TRBV12-3/TRBV12-4,ASNIDGTAYEQY
11,TRBV20-1,SASITESYEQY
16,TRBV10-3,AISDPDNQRTSYLGYT
13,TRBV25-1,ASSEFGGAGNTIY
11,TRBV5-1,ASSLEITDTQY
13,TRBV11-2,ASSLATSGQETQY
11,TRBV5-1,ASSLSSETEAF
15,TRBV7-2,ASSLEFSVISTDTQY
13,TRBV20-1,SAVPGTSGQETQY
10,TRBV12-5,ASGQRQSEAF
13,TRBV13,ASSFQGRPYNEQF
15,TRBV20-1,SARGWAGPQGANVLT
13,TRBV9,ASSVATGGSGEQY
13,TRBV6-2/TRBV6-3,ASSILDVDIDTQY
14,TRBV5-6,ASRSRASMGDTEAF
13,TRBV11-2,ASSLDRDRGDEQY
10,TRBV6-5,ASSYSGREQF
13,TRBV12-3/TRBV12-4,ASSSKLTVNTEAF
12,TRBV7-9,ASSLDGISYEQY
15,TRBV3-1,ASSPISGSIGTDTQY
14,TRBV6-1,ASSSLRAWREITQY
10,TRBV10-3,AIREDGYEQY
12,TRBV20-1,SAPRTGGAGEQY
14,TRBV20-1,SARKPSGGGAETQY
11,TRBV6-6,ASKKLGGYGYT
14,TRBV7-9,ASSHRPGPRYYGYT